This T cell receptor (beta chain) was captured by sequencing in a study of blood T cell repertoires in COVID-19. Study details: Material from acute and convalescent COVID-19 was sourced from the United States, Italy and Spain. PBMCs, B-cell-depleted T cells, or T cells provided the cDNA or gDNA that made up the material.

In the authors' workflow: Reference gene primer amplification yielded estimated nucleated cell counts. TCRdb's copy holds only in-frame clones and misses some; the assay was immunoSEQ multiplex PCR. The V and J calls and clone size are taken from that table; D and trimming were inferred from the DNA. Of around 310,000 clones detected, 90% appear once; the ten largest clones hold 0.8% to 1.3%. Seattle-derived patients entered the study during active infection and were followed longitudinally. Germline V gene sequence: CDR1 DFQATT, CDR2 SNEGSKA (reference sequence). Trimming stripped 3 bases from V and 5 bases from J, with 11 bases between. The CDR3 sequence is 12 residues long.

Material: peripheral blood. This TCR came from a woman aged 40-49 years with COVID-19, enrolled during active disease. The chain carries TRBV20-1 and TRBJ2-7, with D possibly matching TRBD2 (5 bases). The chain's CDR3 is CSASGGLDEQYF. The CDR3 bases are TGCAGTGCTAGTGGCGGGTTGGACGAGCAGTACTTC.